This TCR beta chain was obtained from a study of T cell responses to AZD1222 COVID-19 vaccine. As for the study in general: Combined were second doses at about 4 or about 12 weeks.

TCRdb's copy holds only in-frame clones and misses some; the assay was immunoSEQ multiplex PCR. The sample has approximately 120,000 clones, roughly 90% seen once. As concerns this clone: What it binds is not known.

Broader study findings: Clonal diversity may have been underestimated, and the donors were mostly white British, with more females than males.

This CDR3 contains 14 residues. Germline loops: CDR1 SGDLS, CDR2 YYNGEE. Trimming removed 0 bases at V and 1 base at J, with 8 bases between. This clonotype originated in an adult in good health. The sample here was peripheral blood, taken on day 0 of AZD1222 vaccination. V and J are TRBV9 and TRBJ2-7; a possible D gene is TRBD1 (6 bases). CDR3 region: CASSVATGSYEQYF. The CDR3 DNA reads as TGTGCCAGCAGCGTAGCAACAGGGTCCTACGAGCAGTACTTC.